Presented here are 20 T cell receptor beta chains from one specimen sequenced in a study of OX40 agonist ivuxolimab in advanced cancers. Measured with immunoSEQ multiplex PCR; TCRdb has only the in-frame clones, and not every one. The sample has fewer than 85,000 clones; around four fifths are singletons. Specimen: CD4+ or CD8+ T cells sorted from blood, collected in a trial of the OX40 agonist ivuxolimab. The origin of the receptors is an adult with an advanced solid tumor such as melanoma, head and neck, liver or kidney cancer.

The chain combines TRBV30 with TRBJ2-5; D gene uncertain. Germline lookup yields CDR1 GTSNPN and CDR2 SVGIG (reference sequence). This CDR3 is built from 12 residues. The germline V and J ends were trimmed by 5 bases and 5 bases, with 12 bases remaining between them. CDR3 residues: CAWARMGETQYF. The CDR3 region has the DNA TGTGCCTGGGCCAGGATGGGGGAGACCCAGTACTTC.

J is TRBJ2-5 and V is TRBV18; 7 bases fit TRBD2. The CDR3 has 13 amino acids. CDR1 and CDR2 (germline): KGHSH, LQKENI. J gave up 2 bases and V 4 bases, and 1 base lay outside the gene matches. CDR3 in DNA: TGTGCCAGCTCACGGACTAGTCAAGAGACCCAGTACTTC. Protein product: CASSRTSQETQYF.

This clone has more than one count but fewer than ten. The genes are TRBV6-6 and TRBJ2-5, with 9 bases matching TRBD2. Looked up from germline, CDR1 is MNHNY and CDR2 is SVGAGI (reference sequence). The length of the CDR3 is 15 residues. V was clipped by 5 bases and J by 6 bases; unmatched bases: 10. The CDR3 loop is CASSTRGGARKTQYF. DNA for the CDR3: TGTGCCAGCAGTACCCGCGGGGGGGCAAGGAAGACCCAGTACTTC.

This clone was counted a few times. The chain employs TRBV29-1 and TRBJ2-5; TRBD2 aligns across 7 bases. The CDR3 consists of 14 residues. After removal of 7 bases from V and 2 bases from J, the junction contained 10 bases not matched to a gene. CDR1 is SQVTM and CDR2 is ANQGSEA in the germline V gene. The CDR3 DNA reads TGCAGCGAGTGGGGGGGTTCTGGGCAAGAGACCCAGTACTTC. Its translation: CSEWGGSGQETQYF. Full variable domain (rest looked up from reference TRBV29-1 and TRBJ2-5): SAVISQKPSRDICQRGTSLTIQCQVDSQVTMMFWYRQQPGQSLTLIATANQGSEATYESGFVIDKFPISRPNLTFSTLTVSNMSPEDSSIYLCSEWGGSGQETQYFGPGTRLLVL.

This sequence joins TRBV5-1 and TRBJ2-2, with 8 bases identical to TRBD1. Trimming took 5 bases from V and 7 from J; bases not matched to a gene: 4. The CDR3 is 13 residues long. Germline CDR1 and CDR2: SGHRS and YFSETQ. This CDR3 is CASRTTGGGELFF. The CDR3 DNA reads as TGCGCCAGCAGGACCACAGGGGGCGGGGAGCTGTTTTTT.

The rearrangement links TRBV5-6 to TRBJ2-1; a weak D match, TRBD2 (5 bases). The CDR3 runs to 18 residues. Between the trimmed V and J ends, which lost 5 bases and 2 bases, there was a span of 23 bases. The germline gives CDR1 SGHDT, CDR2 YYEEEE. The DNA for the CDR3 is TGTGCCAGCAGGGGGAGTAGCTCCCAGACCTTTCCCTACAATGAGCAGTTCTTC. Translating gives CASRGSSSQTFPYNEQFF.

The CDR3 DNA reads TGTGCCAGCAGCCAAGAGGTAGGGACCCGGATGGGGGAGCAGTACTTC. Encoded protein: CASSQEVGTRMGEQYF. The chain couples TRBV4-2 to TRBJ2-7; D might be TRBD1 or TRBD2, each matching 5 bases. V was shortened by 0 bases and J by 7 bases, with 19 bases between the two germline ends. Germline CDR1 and CDR2: LGHNA and YNFKEQ. CDR3 size: 16 residues.

The rearrangement links TRBV4-1 to TRBJ1-4, with 9 bases lining up with TRBD1. Trimming at V came to 1 base and at J to 10 bases, leaving 10 bases not matched to a gene. The CDR3 consists of 16 residues. Germline CDR1 is MGHRA and CDR2 is YSYEKL. Here the CDR3 reads CASSQAPGGQGRKLFF. In DNA form, the CDR3 reads TGCGCCAGCAGCCAAGCCCCCGGGGGACAGGGTAGAAAACTGTTTTTT.

This sequence joins TRBV7-2 and TRBJ2-3, with TRBD2 matching over 7 bases. Per germline, CDR1 SGHTA and CDR2 FQGNSA. This CDR3 contains 16 residues. Germline trimming cut 4 bases from V and 0 bases from J; bases unmatched to any gene: 7. In DNA form, the CDR3 reads TGTGCCAGCAGCTGGGGGAATAGCGGGAGCACAGATACGCAGTATTTT. Translation gives CASSWGNSGSTDTQYF.

The CDR3 DNA is TGTGCCAGCAGCTTAAGAGGACAGGGTTATTCACCCCTCCACTTT. It yields the protein CASSLRGQGYSPLHF. This chain connects TRBV7-2 to TRBJ1-6; TRBD1 agrees at 8 bases. V dropped 2 bases and J dropped 8; count of bases not matched to a gene: 5. The CDR3 runs 15 residues. Looked up from germline, CDR1 is SGHTA and CDR2 is FQGNSA.

The CDR3 sequence: CASSSDSNRVNEQFF. The CDR3 DNA follows: TGTGCCAGCAGCTCCGATTCGAACAGGGTCAATGAGCAGTTCTTC. This rearrangement joins TRBV5-4 to TRBJ2-1, with D possibly being TRBD1 (6 bases). The germline V gene encodes CDR1 SGHNT and CDR2 YYREEE (reference sequence). V lost 3 bases to trimming and J lost 6 bases, with 16 bases between them. CDR3 size: 15 residues. The variable domain in full, completed from reference TRBV5-4 and TRBJ2-1, reads ETGVTQSPTHLIKTRGQQVTLRCSSQSGHNTVSWYQQALGQGPQFIFQYYREEENGRGNFPPRFSGLQFPNYSSELNVNALELDDSALYLCASSSDSNRVNEQFFGPGTRLTVL.

In this sample, this clone turned up once. V gene TRBV5-1 combines with J gene TRBJ2-1, with 10 nucleotides matching TRBD1. The J segment lost 3 bases and the V segment lost 4 bases, leaving 4 bases of the junction unmatched. This CDR3 is 15 amino acids long. Germline V CDR1 and CDR2: SGHRS, YFSETQ. CDR3 sequence (DNA): TGCGCCAGCAGCACGGACAGGGGGAGCTACAATGAGCAGTTCTTC. This codes for CASSTDRGSYNEQFF. The whole variable domain, filled in from reference TRBV5-1 and TRBJ2-1, reads KAGVTQTPRYLIKTRGQQVTLSCSPISGHRSVSWYQQTPGQGLQFLFEYFSETQRNKGNFPGRFSGRQFSNSRSEMNVSTLELGDSALYLCASSTDRGSYNEQFFGPGTRLTVL.

This rearrangement joins TRBV7-2 to TRBJ1-6; possibly TRBD1 for D (5 bases). V dropped 0 bases and J dropped 10 bases, with 16 bases sitting between them. The CDR3 is made up of 16 amino acids. Germline V CDR1 and CDR2: SGHTA, FQGNSA. The CDR3 sequence is CASSLAPRGGRSPLHF. CDR3 bases: TGTGCCAGCAGCTTAGCGCCAAGGGGAGGTCGCTCACCCCTCCACTTT.

CDR3 DNA sequence: TGTGCCAGCTCATACCAGGGGGGCGTAGCAGATACGCAGTATTTT. Protein: CASSYQGGVADTQYF. The chain is built from TRBV18 and TRBJ2-3, with D possibly matching TRBD1 (7 bases). V was cut by 5 bases and J by 4 bases, with 16 bases left in between. Germline CDR1 and CDR2: KGHSH and LQKENI. This CDR3 is built from 15 residues.

V and J are TRBV29-1 and TRBJ2-1; TRBD2 aligns across 12 bases. The CDR3 is 14 residues long. The V gene end was trimmed by 7 bases and the J gene end by 9 bases; junction bases not matched to a gene: 10. CDR1 and CDR2 from the germline V gene are SQVTM and ANQGSEA. CDR3 in DNA: TGCAGCGCCCAACTAGCGGGGGGCCGTGGTGAGCAGTTCTTC. Translation gives CSAQLAGGRGEQFF.

This clone was found a few times. The chain joins TRBV19 to TRBJ1-2; the D is unclear. Germline V lookup: CDR1 LNHDA, CDR2 SQIVND (reference sequence). This CDR3 contains 14 residues. V lost 3 bases and J 2 bases, leaving 10 bases between the germline ends. The CDR3 spells CASSISRRNYGYTF. The CDR3 coding sequence is TGTGCCAGTAGTATTTCCAGACGGAACTATGGCTACACCTTC.

The rearrangement links TRBV2 to TRBJ2-5; D unclear. The CDR3 consists of 13 residues. Germline V gene lookup returns CDR1 SNHLY and CDR2 FYNNEI. Trimming removed 7 bases from V and 1 base from J, with 10 bases in between. The CDR3 reads CASNLDAQETQYF. The CDR3 DNA sequence: TGTGCCAGCAATTTAGATGCCCAAGAGACCCAGTACTTC.

The chain couples TRBV11-2 to TRBJ1-3, with D perhaps TRBD1 (5 bases). The CDR3 extends over 14 amino acids. Germline CDR1 and CDR2: SGHAT and FQNNGV. V shed 5 bases and J shed 10 bases, with 18 bases lying between them. The CDR3 sequence: CASSLRVGVRTIYF. CDR3 DNA sequence: TGTGCCAGCAGCCTTCGGGTAGGGGTTCGGACCATATATTTT.

This chain links TRBV18 with TRBJ1-4; TRBD1 matches 8 bases. The V and J ends lost 6 bases and 3 bases, in that order; junction bases with no gene match: 6. This CDR3 region has 15 residues. Germline V gene data show CDR1 as KGHSH and CDR2 as LQKENI. In DNA, the CDR3 is TGTGCCAGCTCTCCAGGGGGCCTGGCTAATGAAAAACTGTTTTTT. Protein sequence: CASSPGGLANEKLFF.

V usage is TRBV10-3 and J usage is TRBJ2-5; TRBD1 aligns across 8 bases. After removal of 4 bases from V and 1 base from J, the junction contained 5 bases not matched to a gene. Germline V lookup: CDR1 ENHRY, CDR2 SYGVKD. CDR3 length: 15 residues. Here the CDR3 DNA reads TGTGCCATCAGTGCCGCCGGGACAGGCCAAGAGACCCAGTACTTC. This gives the protein CAISAAGTGQETQYF.